This paragraph reports one T cell receptor beta chain. A second roughly 7 to 11 cycle PCR used barcoded and J-beta primers. TCRdb itself ran the 5' RACE reads through MiXCR, one entry per CDR3 protein. The table has 700,000 or so distinct CDR3 sequences, 22% seen once. The sample belongs to a study of blood T cells in healthy people across ages. The J segment lost 2 bases and the V segment lost 3 bases, leaving 3 bases of the junction unmatched. CDR3 length: 14 residues. Per germline, CDR1 DFQATT and CDR2 SNEGSKA (reference sequence). The sequencing sample was made of blood. The chain joins TRBV20-1 to TRBJ2-7; TRBD2 agrees at 11 bases. This TCR came from a man between 65 and 79 years old in good health. The CDR3 protein is CSARGTSGPYEQYF. In DNA form, the CDR3 reads TGCAGTGCTAGGGGGACTAGCGGACCCTACGAGCAGTACTTC.